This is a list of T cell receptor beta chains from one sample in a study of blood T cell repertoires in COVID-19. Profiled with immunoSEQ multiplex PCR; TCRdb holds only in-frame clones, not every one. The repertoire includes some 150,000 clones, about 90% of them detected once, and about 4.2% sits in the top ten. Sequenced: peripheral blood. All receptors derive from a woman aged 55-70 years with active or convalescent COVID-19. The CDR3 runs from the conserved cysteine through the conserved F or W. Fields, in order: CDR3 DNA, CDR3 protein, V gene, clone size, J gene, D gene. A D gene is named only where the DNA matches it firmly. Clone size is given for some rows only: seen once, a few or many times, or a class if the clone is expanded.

TGTGCCAGCAGCTTAGGTAGGGAGAGGAATGAGCAGTTCTTC | CASSLGRERNEQFF | TRBV7-2 | - | TRBJ2-1 | -
TGTGCCAGCAGTCTAAGCGGGGGGGCTCTGGAGACCCAGTACTTC | CASSLSGGALETQYF | TRBV2 | - | TRBJ2-5 | TRBD2
TGTGCCAGCAGTGATTGGGCAGCTTATAATTCACCCCTCCACTTT | CASSDWAAYNSPLHF | TRBV2 | - | TRBJ1-6 | -
TGTGCCAGCAGGAGTGAATGGCGACCCGGGGGATCACCCCTCCACTTT | CASRSEWRPGGSPLHF | TRBV25-1 | few | TRBJ1-6 | -
TGTGCCAGCAGTTACGAAGACAGGCCCGGGTCAGCTAATGAAAAACTGTTTTTT | CASSYEDRPGSANEKLFF | TRBV6-2/TRBV6-3 | - | TRBJ1-4 | -
TGCGCCAGCAGCTCCTCTTACTATGGCTACACCTTC | CASSSSYYGYTF | TRBV5-1 | - | TRBJ1-2 | -
TGTGCCAGCAACCGGAGCGGGGGAGGGGACATTCAGTACTTC | CASNRSGGGDIQYF | TRBV7-9 | once | TRBJ2-4 | TRBD2
TGTGCCAGCAGCCCTCGAAACGGAGCAAATTCACCCCTCCACTTT | CASSPRNGANSPLHF | TRBV7-2 | - | TRBJ1-6 | -
TGTGCCAGCAGACAAGCGGGGGCGGCCCCATACGAGCAGTACTTC | CASRQAGAAPYEQYF | TRBV5-4 | - | TRBJ2-7 | TRBD2
TGTGCCAGCAGCGAGGAGCACTGGAGCAATCAGCCCCAGCATTTT | CASSEEHWSNQPQHF | TRBV11-2 | - | TRBJ1-5 | -
TGTGCCAGTAGTCGTCCGGGACAGGGGTCCTACGGCAATCAGCCCCAGCATTTT | CASSRPGQGSYGNQPQHF | TRBV19 | - | TRBJ1-5 | TRBD1
TGTGCCAGCTCACCATTGCGGGGGGGCGGCTACGAGCAGTACTTC | CASSPLRGGGYEQYF | TRBV18 | - | TRBJ2-7 | TRBD2
TGTGCCAGCACCCCGGGACAGGGTGATCAGCCCCAGCATTTT | CASTPGQGDQPQHF | TRBV2 | - | TRBJ1-5 | TRBD1
TGTGCCAGCTCACCACCGGTGGCCTCAGAGACCCAGTACTTC | CASSPPVASETQYF | TRBV18 | - | TRBJ2-5 | -
TGTGCCAGCAGCCAATGGGGCAGGGAGCAGTACTTC | CASSQWGREQYF | TRBV3-1/TRBV3-2 | - | TRBJ2-7 | -
TGTGCCAGCAGCTTAGGTGGACACGGACAGGGGATCTACGAGCAGTACTTC | CASSLGGHGQGIYEQYF | TRBV7-2 | - | TRBJ2-7 | TRBD1
TGTGCCAGCAGTTACACCGGGAGGAACACCGGGGAGCTGTTTTTT | CASSYTGRNTGELFF | TRBV6-6 | - | TRBJ2-2 | -
TGTGCCAGCAGCGTAGGGACAGCACAGCCCCAGCATTTT | CASSVGTAQPQHF | TRBV9 | - | TRBJ1-5 | -
TGCGCCAGCAGCCCGGGACAGAAGACCTTGGATACGCAGTATTTT | CASSPGQKTLDTQYF | TRBV4-3 | - | TRBJ2-3 | TRBD1
TGCGCCAGCAGCCAAGATGCCAGGGGGACGGCCAAAAACATTCAGTACTTC | CASSQDARGTAKNIQYF | TRBV4-3 | once | TRBJ2-4 | TRBD1
TGTGCCAGCAGTTACCAATTATACGAACGGGGGTCCAGGGATGATCAGCCCCAGCATTTT | CASSYQLYERGSRDDQPQHF | TRBV6-2/TRBV6-3 | few | TRBJ1-5 | -
TGTGCCAGCAGCTTTGGTATTCTAGCGGGGGACGGTGTCGACGAGCAGTACTTC | CASSFGILAGDGVDEQYF | TRBV7-9 | - | TRBJ2-7 | TRBD2
TGCGCCAGCAGCTTGGCCAGGTTAAATGATTCACCCCTCCACTTT | CASSLARLNDSPLHF | TRBV5-1 | - | TRBJ1-6 | -
TGCGCCAGCAGCTTAAGCGGGGGCCGACCCCCTGAGCAGTTCTTC | CASSLSGGRPPEQFF | TRBV5-1 | - | TRBJ2-1 | TRBD2